This T cell receptor (beta chain) was captured in a study of Graves' ophthalmopathy and Graves' hyperthyroidism (dated 2018 in TCRdb). Background for the entire study: Peripheral blood was collected at initial diagnosis, prior to any treatment. After sampling, hyperthyroidism patients received methimazole starting at 30 mg daily, and ophthalmopathy patients received high-dose intravenous methylprednisolone. In total, 135 blood samples were TCR-sequenced: 43 ophthalmopathy, roughly 77 hyperthyroidism and about 17 hyperthyroidism-to-ophthalmopathy patients. An independent validation cohort comprised around 19 hyperthyroidism patients and some 16 patients who later progressed from hyperthyroidism to ophthalmopathy. T-cell repertoires of thyroid tissue and blood were compared in over 5 hyperthyroidism patients. To tell Graves' ophthalmopathy apart from Graves' hyperthyroidism, and to predict which patients would progress to ophthalmopathy, the study relied on TCR beta repertoire signatures. To explore V-J signatures that separate ophthalmopathy from hyperthyroidism, a discovery set of 95 to 100 patients was enrolled, consisting of under 50 with ophthalmopathy and approximately 60 with stable hyperthyroidism.

Broader findings and caveats from the paper: Most of the expanded thyroid clonotypes with a frequency above 0.001 were also detected in blood, and it was suggested that the thyroid immune response may be reflected by blood repertoires. In validation, the model predicted ophthalmopathy progression with less than 71% sensitivity and 72.22% specificity; fewer than 15 predicted patients were CT-confirmed with GO in a median of approximately 6.5 months. Sample size was not predetermined statistically, and investigators were not blinded to group allocation. In cross-validation, the 13-signature model distinguished ophthalmopathy from stable hyperthyroidism with roughly 90% sensitivity and approximately 81% specificity, and in the test set the corresponding values were approximately 79% and 70%.

Ophthalmopathy patients had moderately to severely active disease, Clinical Activity Score of at least 3, NOSPECS grade of at least 4, and disease duration under 3 months. Patients with other autoimmune diseases, uncontrolled infections, pregnancy or lactation were excluded from the study. Clinical symptoms, serum thyroxine, TRAb, thyroid ultrasound and orbital computed tomography were used for diagnosis. Ficoll-Paque density gradient centrifugation was used to isolate PBMCs from about 9.4 ml of fresh peripheral blood. Total RNA was extracted using Trizol reagent, and RNA quality was checked on an Agilent 2100 Bioanalyzer. The V and J ends are trimmed by 7 bases and 2 bases, leaving 8 bases between them. The germline V gene yields ENHRY for CDR1 and SYGVKD for CDR2. The CDR3 measures 12 amino acids from cysteine to phenylalanine. The DNA shown is the 36-base CDR3, in frame from base 1. This clonotype is a singleton in its sample. The clone's antigen remains unknown. No qualities accompany the bases; no much larger clone lies one base away. One read alone makes for weak evidence.

For repertoire sequencing, the TCR beta CDR3 regions were amplified from RNA transcripts. HTBI primers and the Qiagen OneStep RT-PCR kit were used in a first-round RT-PCR, which was followed by a second-round multiplex PCR, size selection and purification. Libraries were sequenced on an Illumina HiSeq2000 using paired-end 100 bp reads. The original methods were these. SOAPnuke was used to process the reads, removing any read that contained adapters or uncalled bases, had a mean Phred below 15, or lacked an exact match to the constant primer or identifier. High-quality paired reads were merged with COPE v1.2.5. Unique nucleotide sequences were defined as clonotypes and aligned to IMGT TRB V, D and J references using MiTCR v1.1. The analysis was limited to V-J combinations with a frequency above 0.0001, which together covered just over 98% of the repertoires. For each V-J combination, a TCR clonal expansion and chaos score was defined as the ratio of F50 clonal expansion to chaos observed in the TCRdist matrix. Welch's t-statistics and random forest were used to narrow the features down to 13 V-J combinations, which were then fed into a naive Bayes classifier. Thyroid-blood repertoire similarity was quantified with the Morisita-Horn index. The public reads were quality trimmed at Q25 with fastp and then assembled into clones with MiXCR by TCRdb, keeping productive beta chains. Entries that share a CDR3 protein sequence are merged under the most common genes and DNA. TCRdb, not the authors, supplied the V and J calls. The sample contains 500,000 to 800,000 distinct CDR3 sequences, approximately 39% of them found a single time. The top ten clonotypes cover more than 3% of the sample.

The V gene is TRBV10-3 and the J gene is TRBJ1-2; the D gene assignment is ambiguous. The material sequenced was peripheral blood. The source is an adult man with Graves' ophthalmopathy. The CDR3 here reads CAITRRNYGYTF. The DNA sequence is given as TGTGCCATCACCCGCAGGAACTATGGCTACACCTTC.